The T cell receptor beta chain described here comes from a study of CD8+ T cells in alopecia areata. Study-wide results and caveats: Shared TCR sequences were less clear between patients than in mice, possibly partly from HLA diversity. Scalp samples also yield sequences from resident alphabeta T cells of normal skin. Lesional scalp, notably in alopecia totalis/universalis, had clonality above that of normal scalp.

A remark on this clone: What it binds is not known.

The authors sorted CD4+ and CD8+ T cells from PBMCs. With 0 bases removed from V and 3 bases from J, the gap between germline ends came to 12 bases. This CDR3 has 16 residues. Following extraction, RNA underwent reverse transcription to cDNA, which served as the sequencing template. Assay used: immunoSEQ multiplex PCR; TCRdb lists only in-frame clones, some missing. The sample lists 85,000 to 110,000 clones, less than 70% seen once, with around 10% in the top ten. The chain links TRBV23-1 to TRBJ2-1; D gene ambiguous. TRBV23-1 is reported as an ORF; its role is uncertain. This TCR came from a human donor in good health. What was sequenced was CD4+ T cells sorted from blood. The CDR3 here is CASSQSSSPNYNEQFF. CDR3 nucleotides: TGCGCCAGCAGTCAATCTTCCTCCCCGAACTACAATGAGCAGTTCTTC.